What follows is one T cell receptor (beta chain) and its context. Method: immunoSEQ multiplex PCR; TCRdb's copy keeps in-frame clones and lacks some. The sample contains 37,000 or so clones, around 91% of which appear only once. The data were taken from a study of T cell changes during pregnancy in multiple sclerosis. The germline CDR1 and CDR2 sequences are MDHEN and SYDVKM. The V end lost 2 bases, the J end lost 9 bases, and 8 bases lay between the germline ends. The CDR3 extends over 12 amino acids. This TCR derives from a female donor in good health, enrolled as a control in a pregnancy study. The sequencing here drew on CD4+ T cells from peripheral blood mononuclear cells, taken in the second trimester of pregnancy. This rearrangement joins TRBV28 to TRBJ2-1; D is undetermined. The CDR3, as DNA: TGTGCCAGCAGTTTAAATCCCAGTGAGCAGTTCTTC. It yields the protein CASSLNPSEQFF. Full variable domain (remainder filled in from reference TRBV28 and TRBJ2-1): DVKVTQSSRYLVKRTGEKVFLECVQDMDHENMFWYRQDPGLGLRLIYFSYDVKMKEKGDIPEGYSVSREKKERFSLILESASTNQTSMYLCASSLNPSEQFFGPGTRLTVL.